What follows are 28 T cell receptor beta chains derived from one specimen sequenced in a study of blood T cell repertoires in COVID-19. This table comes from immunoSEQ multiplex PCR, and its TCRdb copy is limited to in-frame clones, with some not included. The table has around 100,000 clones, around four fifths seen once. Sequenced input: peripheral blood. The source is a woman between 65 and 79 years old with acute or convalescent COVID-19.

The chain employs TRBV5-6 and TRBJ1-1; D ambiguous. V lost 4 bases and J lost 7, with 11 bases in between. This CDR3 is 12 amino acids long. Germline-derived CDR1 and CDR2 are SGHDT and YYEEEE. The CDR3 DNA is TGTGCCAGCAGCCTAGACGGCCTTGAAGCTTTCTTT. Its translation: CASSLDGLEAFF.

J is TRBJ2-3 and V is TRBV18; 9 bases fit TRBD1. Unmatched junction bases numbered 16, after V lost 5 bases and J lost 4 bases. Germline values: CDR1 KGHSH, CDR2 LQKENI. This CDR3 has 18 amino acids. CDR3 DNA sequence: TGTGCCAGCTCAAATATGATCCAGGGGACAGGGTCATCAGATACGCAGTATTTT. The encoded protein is CASSNMIQGTGSSDTQYF.

The rearrangement uses TRBV6-5 and TRBJ1-2; TRBD1 might be the D (5 bases). The V end lost 5 bases, the J end lost 2 bases, and 9 bases lay between the germline ends. The CDR3 is 13 residues long. Per germline, CDR1 MNHEY and CDR2 SVGAGI. The CDR3 bases are TGTGCCAGCAGTACGACAGCCAACTATGGCTACACCTTC. Protein sequence: CASSTTANYGYTF.

V is TRBV11-2 and J is TRBJ1-5; 8 bases line up with TRBD1. The CDR3 loop spans 16 amino acids. Germline CDR1 and CDR2: SGHAT and FQNNGV. The V and J ends lost 0 bases and 2 bases, in that order; junction bases with no gene match: 3. For the CDR3, the DNA is TGTGCCAGCAGCTTAGAAGGGGGACAGGGCAATCAGCCCCAGCATTTT. This encodes CASSLEGGQGNQPQHF.

The chain carries TRBV4-1 and TRBJ1-1, with 7 bases lining up with TRBD1. The CDR3 contains 17 residues. Germline V gene data show CDR1 as MGHRA and CDR2 as YSYEKL. V lost 1 base, J lost 1 base, and 9 bases stayed unmatched. The CDR3 region has the DNA TGCGCCAGCAGCCAAGTCTTCCGGGACAGCCCGAACACTGAAGCTTTCTTT. Translated: CASSQVFRDSPNTEAFF.

The rearrangement joins TRBV6-1 to TRBJ2-7, with 9 bases aligning to TRBD1. The CDR3 length is 14 residues. The V segment lost 3 bases and the J segment 2 bases; nucleotides outside the gene matches: 2. Per the germline V gene, CDR1 is MNHNS and CDR2 is SASEGT. CDR3 region: CASSETGGAYEQYF. The DNA for the CDR3 is TGTGCCAGCAGTGAGACAGGGGGAGCCTACGAGCAGTACTTC.

The CDR3: CASQLQGSTGELFF. The DNA of the CDR3 is TGTGCCAGCCAGTTACAGGGGAGCACCGGGGAGCTGTTTTTT. The chain carries TRBV9 and TRBJ2-2; 7 bases map to TRBD1. V trimming: 7 bases; J trimming: 4 bases; junction bases outside the gene matches: 7. The CDR3 is 14 amino acids. The V gene's germline CDR1 is SGDLS and CDR2 YYNGEE.

A single count supports this clone. This chain links TRBV27 with TRBJ2-7; 8 nucleotides align to TRBD1. Germline V lookup: CDR1 MNHEY, CDR2 SMNVEV (reference sequence). The CDR3 runs 15 residues. V was pared by 0 bases and J by 0 bases, with 1 base of the junction left unmatched. This CDR3 reads CASSLSQGGSYEQYF. In DNA, the CDR3 is TGTGCCAGCAGTTTATCACAGGGGGGCTCCTACGAGCAGTACTTC.

V usage is TRBV7-9 and J usage is TRBJ1-2; 9 nucleotides line up with TRBD1. This CDR3 spans 13 amino acids. CDR1 is SEHNR, CDR2 FQNEAQ, per germline (reference sequence). Germline trimming cut 7 bases from V and 6 bases from J; bases unmatched to any gene: 6. CDR3 sequence (DNA): TGTGCCAGCATCCCGGGACAGGGACATGGCTACACCTTC. This encodes CASIPGQGHGYTF. Full variable domain (remainder filled in from reference TRBV7-9 and TRBJ1-2): DTGVSQNPRHKITKRGQNVTFRCDPISEHNRLYWYRQTLGQGPEFLTYFQNEAQLEKSRLLSDRFSAERPKGSFSTLEIQRTEQGDSAMYLCASIPGQGHGYTFGSGTRLTVV.

This sequence joins TRBV30 and TRBJ1-6; D not certain. This CDR3 contains 13 residues. CDR1 is GTSNPN, CDR2 SVGIG, per germline (reference sequence). V was clipped by 3 bases and J by 9 bases, with 12 bases between them. CDR3 sequence (DNA): TGTGCCTGGAGAGCAGGCGACACTTCACCCCTCCACTTT. Encoded protein: CAWRAGDTSPLHF.

The gene calls are TRBV7-9 and TRBJ1-6, with 9 bases matching TRBD1. Germline lookup yields CDR1 SEHNR and CDR2 FQNEAQ (reference sequence). V lost 4 bases and J lost 7; bases outside the gene matches: 5. This CDR3 is 15 amino acids long. CDR3 DNA sequence: TGTGCCAGCAGCTCGGGACAGGGCGGGAATTCACCCCTCCACTTT. This gives the protein CASSSGQGGNSPLHF.

V and J are TRBV10-1 and TRBJ2-1; the match to TRBD2 covers 15 bases. The V gene end was trimmed by 3 bases and the J gene end by 14 bases; junction bases not matched to a gene: 5. CDR1 and CDR2 from the germline V gene are WNHNN and SYGVQD (reference sequence). The CDR3 has 14 amino acids. The CDR3 region is CASSEGLAGGPKFF. CDR3 DNA: TGCGCCAGCAGTGAAGGACTAGCGGGGGGGCCAAAGTTCTTC.

The chain couples TRBV6-5 to TRBJ2-7; the D gene is possibly TRBD1 (6 bases). V was shortened by 4 bases and J by 3 bases, with 13 bases between the two germline ends. The CDR3 length is 14 residues. Per the germline V gene, CDR1 is MNHEY and CDR2 is SVGAGI. The CDR3 DNA follows: TGTGCCAGCAGTTGGACCCGACAGGTCTACGAGCAGTACTTC. It codes for CASSWTRQVYEQYF.

The chain recombines TRBV5-1 with TRBJ2-7, with 8 bases aligning to TRBD1. After removal of 4 bases from V and 3 bases from J, the junction contained 3 bases not matched to a gene. The CDR3 covers 13 residues. Looked up from germline, CDR1 is SGHRS and CDR2 is YFSETQ. CDR3 amino acids: CASSPGQDYEQYF. The CDR3 DNA reads TGCGCCAGCAGCCCGGGACAGGACTACGAGCAGTACTTC.

The CDR3 region is CASSPGLPSTDTQYF. Written as DNA, the CDR3 is TGCGCCAGCAGCCCGGGACTACCTAGCACAGATACGCAGTATTTT. The chain joins TRBV5-1 to TRBJ2-3, with 7 bases that match TRBD2. Germline V lookup: CDR1 SGHRS, CDR2 YFSETQ. This CDR3 contains 15 residues. V dropped 4 bases and J dropped 0; count of bases not matched to a gene: 5.

This clone was seen only a few times. The rearrangement uses TRBV18 and TRBJ1-5; unclear D gene. The CDR3 sequence is 17 residues long. CDR1 and CDR2 (germline): KGHSH, LQKENI. Trimming removed 1 base from V and 4 bases from J, with 17 bases in between. CDR3 sequence: CASSPLTIRLVNQPQHF. CDR3 DNA: TGTGCCAGCTCACCACTTACAATCAGGTTAGTAAATCAGCCCCAGCATTTT.

The genes are TRBV4-1 and TRBJ2-1, with 7 bases identical to TRBD1. The CDR3 runs to 16 residues. CDR1 is MGHRA, CDR2 YSYEKL, per germline. V shed 2 bases and J 0 bases; nucleotides not matched to a gene: 4. CDR3 sequence (DNA): TGCGCCAGCAGCCAAAGACAGGGCCCCTCCTACAATGAGCAGTTCTTC. Protein product: CASSQRQGPSYNEQFF.

The CDR3 region has the DNA TGTGCCAGCAGCCCAGGGGGGCCCTACAATGAGCAGTTCTTC. It yields the protein CASSPGGPYNEQFF. This chain joins TRBV11-2 and TRBJ2-1; D is possibly TRBD1 (7 bases). The CDR3 is made up of 14 amino acids. The V and J ends lost 5 bases and 2 bases respectively, with 10 bases between them. The germline CDR1 and CDR2 sequences are SGHAT and FQNNGV.

The gene calls are TRBV5-4 and TRBJ2-7; the match to TRBD2 covers 7 bases. Germline CDR1 and CDR2: SGHNT and YYREEE (reference sequence). The junction had 2 bases not matched to a gene; V was cut back by 1 base and J by 7 bases. The CDR3 totals 12 residues. The CDR3 coding sequence is TGTGCCAGCAGCTTGCAAGCGGGGGAGCAGTACTTC. It encodes CASSLQAGEQYF.

This rearrangement joins TRBV4-1 to TRBJ1-5; D gene uncertain. In germline, CDR1 is MGHRA, CDR2 YSYEKL. The ends were cut back, 3 bases at V and 4 bases at J, with 10 bases in the middle. The CDR3 is 14 residues long. CDR3: CASSHPGFNQPQHF. Here the CDR3 DNA reads TGCGCCAGCAGCCACCCCGGGTTTAATCAGCCCCAGCATTTT.

The chain has TRBV6-6 and TRBJ2-1; 9 bases align to TRBD2. The V segment lost 2 bases and the J segment 8 bases; nucleotides outside the gene matches: 10. Germline V gene data show CDR1 as MNHNY and CDR2 as SVGAGI (reference sequence). The length of the CDR3 is 16 residues. CDR3 residues: CASSYGRGGREYEQFF. CDR3 bases: TGTGCCAGCAGTTACGGGCGGGGGGGCCGAGAGTATGAGCAGTTCTTC.

This chain connects TRBV3-1 (or the pseudogene TRBV3-2) to TRBJ1-3, with D tentatively TRBD1 (5 bases). V was cut by 2 bases and J by 1 base, with 9 bases left in between. CDR3 length: 15 residues. The germline V gene has CDR1 LGHDT and CDR2 YNNKEL (reference sequence). The CDR3 is CASSQWGESGNTIYF. Here the CDR3 DNA reads TGTGCCAGCAGCCAATGGGGGGAATCTGGAAACACCATATATTTT.

In the case of this clone: One junction end disagrees with the germline gene, perhaps due to a read error. V usage is TRBV3-1 (or the pseudogene TRBV3-2) and J usage is TRBJ2-7; 9 bases are a match to TRBD2. The CDR3 extends over 14 amino acids. Germline V gives CDR1 LGHDT, CDR2 YNNKEL (reference sequence). The CDR3 nucleotides are TGTGCCAGCAGAAATGAACCGGGACTAGCCCCCCAGAACTTC. The encoded protein is CASRNEPGLAPQNF.

This sequence joins TRBV27 and TRBJ1-2; 8 bases line up with TRBD1. Germline CDR1 is MNHEY and CDR2 is SMNVEV (reference sequence). Trimming cost V 4 bases and J 8 bases; bases outside gene matches: 6. The CDR3 length is 13 residues. This CDR3 is CASSYTGGKGYTF. The CDR3 coding sequence is TGTGCCAGCAGTTACACAGGGGGTAAGGGCTACACCTTC.

V usage is TRBV11-2 and J usage is TRBJ2-1, with 10 bases that match TRBD1. V lost 10 bases, J lost 5 bases, and 5 bases stayed unmatched. The CDR3 loop spans 13 amino acids. Germline assignment: CDR1 SGHAT and CDR2 FQNNGV. Written as DNA, the CDR3 is TGTGCCATCTTAGACAGGGGGCACAATGAGCAGTTCTTC. Encoded protein: CAILDRGHNEQFF. Using reference TRBV11-2 and TRBJ2-1 for the parts outside the CDR3, the full variable domain is EAGVAQSPRYKIIEKRQSVAFWCNPISGHATLYWYQQILGQGPKLLIQFQNNGVVDDSQLPKDRFSAERLKGVDSTLKIQPAKLEDSAVYLCAILDRGHNEQFFGPGTRLTVL.

This clone was recorded once. The chain carries TRBV5-1 and TRBJ1-5; the match to TRBD1 covers 9 bases. The CDR3 has 16 residues. V gave up 4 bases and J gave up 6 bases; unmatched junction bases: 11. Germline-derived CDR1 and CDR2 are SGHRS and YFSETQ. The CDR3, as DNA: TGCGCCAGCAGCAGTGAACCGGGACAGGGATTTCAGCCCCAGCATTTT. Its translation is CASSSEPGQGFQPQHF.

This clone came up once. This chain links TRBV19 with TRBJ1-4; no clear D. The CDR3 consists of 15 residues. V lost 5 bases, J lost 2 bases, and 12 bases lay in between. Germline V gene data show CDR1 as LNHDA and CDR2 as SQIVND (reference sequence). In DNA form, the CDR3 reads TGTGCCAGTAGTCCTCGGGGTGGCACTAATGAAAAACTGTTTTTT. Translating gives CASSPRGGTNEKLFF.

The rearrangement uses TRBV18 and TRBJ1-1, with no clear D. Germline CDR1 reads KGHSH; CDR2 reads LQKENI. V shed 4 bases and J shed 5 bases, with 17 bases lying between them. The CDR3 loop spans 15 amino acids. This CDR3 is CASSLANGELTEAFF. The CDR3, as DNA: TGTGCCAGCTCACTAGCCAACGGGGAGCTGACTGAAGCTTTCTTT. Looking up the rest from reference TRBV18 and TRBJ1-1 gives the full variable domain: NAGVMQNPRHLVRRRGQEARLRCSPMKGHSHVYWYRQLPEEGLKFMVYLQKENIIDESGMPKERFSAEFPKEGPSILRIQQVVRGDSAAYFCASSLANGELTEAFFGQGTRLTVV.